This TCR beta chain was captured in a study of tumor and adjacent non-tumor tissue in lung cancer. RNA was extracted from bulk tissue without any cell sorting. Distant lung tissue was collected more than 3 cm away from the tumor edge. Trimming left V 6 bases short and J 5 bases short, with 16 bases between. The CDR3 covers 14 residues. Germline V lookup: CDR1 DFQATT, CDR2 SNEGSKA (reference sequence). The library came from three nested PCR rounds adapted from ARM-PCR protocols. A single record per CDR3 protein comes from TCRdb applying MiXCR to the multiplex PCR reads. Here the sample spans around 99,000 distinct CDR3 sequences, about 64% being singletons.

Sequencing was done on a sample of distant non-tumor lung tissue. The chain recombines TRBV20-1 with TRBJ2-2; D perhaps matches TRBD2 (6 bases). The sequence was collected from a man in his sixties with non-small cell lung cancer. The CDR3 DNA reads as TGCAGTGCATTTGTTGGGGGGAAGACCGGGGAGCTGTTTTTT. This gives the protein CSAFVGGKTGELFF.